This entry concerns a single T cell receptor beta chain. Its antigen is undetermined. This sample was included in a study of blood T cells in healthy people across ages. V trimming: 4 bases; J trimming: 1 base; junction bases outside the gene matches: 5. Germline lookup yields CDR1 SEHNR and CDR2 FQNEAQ (reference sequence). This CDR3 region has 15 residues. Per-sample yields of isolated PBMCs were at least 6.5 million. General study points: A roughly linear age-dependent decrease characterized TCR beta diversity per million T cells.

For the second PCR, which ran for about 7 to 12 cycles, a sample-barcoded 5' primer and a J-beta primer mix were used. TCRdb independently ran MiXCR on the 5' RACE reads; one entry per CDR3 protein. Of 1.4 million or so distinct CDR3 sequences in the sample, roughly 43% were seen once. The TCR was taken from a woman aged 18-35 years in good health. This rearrangement joins TRBV7-9 to TRBJ1-1; 8 positions match TRBD1. The sequencing input was blood. CDR3 nucleotides: TGTGCCAGCAGCTCCCGACAGGGGTCGAACACTGAAGCTTTCTTT. Residues: CASSSRQGSNTEAFF.